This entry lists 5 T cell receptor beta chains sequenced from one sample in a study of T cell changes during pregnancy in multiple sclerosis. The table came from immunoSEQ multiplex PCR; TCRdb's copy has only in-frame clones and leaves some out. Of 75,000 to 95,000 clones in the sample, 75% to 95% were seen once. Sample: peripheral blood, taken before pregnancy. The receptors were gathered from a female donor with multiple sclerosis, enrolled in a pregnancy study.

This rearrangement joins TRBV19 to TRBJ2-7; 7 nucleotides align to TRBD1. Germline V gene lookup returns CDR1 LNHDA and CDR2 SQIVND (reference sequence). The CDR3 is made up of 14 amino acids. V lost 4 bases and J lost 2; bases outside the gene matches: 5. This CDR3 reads CASSRRQGTYEQYF. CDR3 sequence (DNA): TGTGCCAGTAGTAGAAGACAGGGTACCTACGAGCAGTACTTC.

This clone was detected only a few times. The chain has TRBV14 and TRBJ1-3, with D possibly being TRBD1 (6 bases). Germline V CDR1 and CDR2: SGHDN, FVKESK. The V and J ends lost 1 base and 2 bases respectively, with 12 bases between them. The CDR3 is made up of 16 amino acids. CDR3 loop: CASSQAARGPGNTIYF. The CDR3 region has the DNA TGTGCCAGCAGCCAAGCGGCCAGGGGACCTGGAAACACCATATATTTT. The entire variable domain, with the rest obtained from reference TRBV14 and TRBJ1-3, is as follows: EAGVTQFPSHSVIEKGQTVTLRCDPISGHDNLYWYRRVMGKEIKFLLHFVKESKQDESGMPNNRFLAERTGGTYSTLKVQPAELEDSGVYFCASSQAARGPGNTIYFGEGSWLTVV.

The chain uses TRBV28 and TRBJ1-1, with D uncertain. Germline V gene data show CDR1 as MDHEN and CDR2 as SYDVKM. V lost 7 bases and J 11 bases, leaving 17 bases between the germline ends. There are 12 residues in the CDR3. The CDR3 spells CASNLLDLPAFF. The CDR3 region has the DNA TGTGCCAGCAACCTGCTAGACCTACCCGCTTTCTTT.

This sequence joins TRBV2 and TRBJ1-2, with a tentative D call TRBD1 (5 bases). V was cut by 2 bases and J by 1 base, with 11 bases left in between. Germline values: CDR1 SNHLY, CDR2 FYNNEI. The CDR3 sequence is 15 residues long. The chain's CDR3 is CASSEQGFNNYGYTF. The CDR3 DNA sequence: TGTGCCAGCAGTGAACAGGGCTTCAATAACTATGGCTACACCTTC.

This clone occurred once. CDR3 DNA: TGTGCCAGTACCGCCCTGGGGGGAGCGGGAGGGGGCTACAATGAGCAGTTCTTC. It is translated as CASTALGGAGGGYNEQFF. The rearrangement uses TRBV19 and TRBJ2-1, with TRBD2 matching over 10 bases. V lost 7 bases and J lost 3; bases outside the gene matches: 15. CDR3 size: 18 residues. Germline V lookup: CDR1 LNHDA, CDR2 SQIVND (reference sequence).